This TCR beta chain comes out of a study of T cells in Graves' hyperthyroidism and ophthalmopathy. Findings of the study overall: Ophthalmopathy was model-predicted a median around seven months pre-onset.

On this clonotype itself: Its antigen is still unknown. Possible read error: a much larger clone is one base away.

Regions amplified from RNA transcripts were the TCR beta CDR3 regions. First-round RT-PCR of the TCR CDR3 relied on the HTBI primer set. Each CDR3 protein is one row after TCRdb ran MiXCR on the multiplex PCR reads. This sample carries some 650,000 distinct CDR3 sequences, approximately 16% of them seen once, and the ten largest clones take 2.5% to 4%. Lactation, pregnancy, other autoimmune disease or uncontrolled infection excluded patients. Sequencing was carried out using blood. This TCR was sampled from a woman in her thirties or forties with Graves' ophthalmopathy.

CDR3 nucleotides: TGTGCCAGCAGTTACTTGACTAGCGGGGACCCCTACAATGAGCAGTACTTC. Protein: CASSYLTSGDPYNEQYF. The chain carries TRBV6-5 and TRBJ2-1; the match to TRBD2 covers 11 bases. The J call is doubtful: the DNA matches TRBJ2-7 better. The CDR3 runs 17 residues. CDR1 and CDR2 (germline): MNHEY, SVGAGI.